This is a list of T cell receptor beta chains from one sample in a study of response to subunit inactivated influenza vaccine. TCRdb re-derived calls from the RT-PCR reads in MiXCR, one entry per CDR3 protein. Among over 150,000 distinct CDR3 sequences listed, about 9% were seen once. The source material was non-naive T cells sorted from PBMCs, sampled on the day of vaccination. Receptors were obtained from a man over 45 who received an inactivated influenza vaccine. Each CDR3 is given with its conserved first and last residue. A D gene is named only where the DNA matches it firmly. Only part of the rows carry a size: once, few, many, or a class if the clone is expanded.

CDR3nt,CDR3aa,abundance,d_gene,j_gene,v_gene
TGTGCCAGCAGCCAAGAAACCCGGGGGCTCTTCGGCACTAACTATGGCTACACCTTC,CASSQETRGLFGTNYGYTF,.,.,TRBJ1-2,TRBV3-1
TGCAGTGCTAGTAACGGGGGGGCCGGAACCCCCTACAATGAGCAGTTCTTC,CSASNGGAGTPYNEQFF,.,TRBD2,TRBJ2-1,TRBV20-1
TGTGCCACCAGGCGGTCCGGGGGCACTGAAGCTTGCTTT,CATRRSGGTEACF,.,.,TRBJ1-1,TRBV15
TGTGCCAGCAGCTATGGGGGGATCCAGTACTTC,CASSYGGIQYF,few,.,TRBJ2-5,TRBV7-2
TGTGCCAGCAGCTTGTGGGGGTCCGGGGAGCTGTTTTTT,CASSLWGSGELFF,few,.,TRBJ2-2,TRBV5-6
TGTGCCAGCAGCCTGGACGGAACAACTAATGAAAAACTGTTTTTT,CASSLDGTTNEKLFF,few,.,TRBJ1-4,TRBV6-1
TGTGCCAGCAGCTTGGGGCCCACTAGCACAGATACGCAGTATTTT,CASSLGPTSTDTQYF,few,.,TRBJ2-3,TRBV7-9
TGTGCCAGCGCCCTTGGGGGGGCATACAATGAGCAGTTCTTC,CASALGGAYNEQFF,.,.,TRBJ2-1,TRBV6-1
TGTGCCAGCAGCCCGAGCTTCTACGAGCAGTACTTC,CASSPSFYEQYF,.,.,TRBJ2-7,TRBV28
TGTGCCAGCAGTTTCCCCCCGGGCAGGGAGAGTTCACCCCTCCACTTT,CASSFPPGRESSPLHF,many,.,TRBJ1-6,TRBV28
TGTGCCAGCCGGATCGGCCAGCAGCATACGCAGTATTTT,CASRIGQQHTQYF,few,.,TRBJ2-3,TRBV12-3/TRBV12-4
TGTGCCAGCAGCTTAGGTCCCCGGGACGGAAAGTTCTTC,CASSLGPRDGKFF,few,.,TRBJ2-1,TRBV7-8
TGTGCCAGCAGTTACACCGCGACAGGGGCCTACGAGCAGTACTTC,CASSYTATGAYEQYF,.,TRBD1,TRBJ2-7,TRBV6-5
TGTGCCAGCTCACCAGGGGTTAGTGGCAAAAACATTCAGTACTTC,CASSPGVSGKNIQYF,many,.,TRBJ2-4,TRBV18
TGCAGTGCAAACGACAGGGTCGTCGCAGATACGCAGTATTTT,CSANDRVVADTQYF,few,TRBD1,TRBJ2-3,TRBV20-1
TGTGCCAGTAGTATAGACAGGGGAGCTGAAGCTTTCTTT,CASSIDRGAEAFF,few,.,TRBJ1-1,TRBV19
TGCAGCGCCTGGGTGGGGCCAGAGACCCAGTACTTC,CSAWVGPETQYF,many,.,TRBJ2-5,TRBV29-1
TGTGCCATCAAACAGGGGTCCACCGGGGAGCTGTTTTTT,CAIKQGSTGELFF,many,TRBD1,TRBJ2-2,TRBV10-3
TGCGCCAGCCGTGAAGGACAGGGAACTAATGAAAAACTGTTTTTT,CASREGQGTNEKLFF,.,TRBD1,TRBJ1-4,TRBV5-1
TGTGCCAGCAGCGTAGGCGTCGGGAAGGGCCTAGAAGCTTTCTTT,CASSVGVGKGLEAFF,few,.,TRBJ1-1,TRBV9
TGTGCCAGCAGCCACTCAGTTCAGGTTGGAGATACGCAGTATTTT,CASSHSVQVGDTQYF,few,.,TRBJ2-3,TRBV3-1
TGCGCCAGCAGCTTACAGGGTGCAAATAATGAAAAACTGTTTTTT,CASSLQGANNEKLFF,few,.,TRBJ1-4,TRBV5-1
TGCAGTGCTAGAGCTACGGGACTCTTCGCCGGGGAGCTGTTTTTT,CSARATGLFAGELFF,.,.,TRBJ2-2,TRBV20-1
TGTGCCAGCAGGGACGCAGGGACTAGCACAGATACGCAGTATTTT,CASRDAGTSTDTQYF,.,.,TRBJ2-3,TRBV6-1
TGTGCCAGCAGCCACTCGGGACTTGCGGGATCGGATACGCAGTATTTT,CASSHSGLAGSDTQYF,many,.,TRBJ2-3,TRBV6-5
TGTGCCAGCAGCTTCAAAGTGGGGGGCGAGCAGTACTTC,CASSFKVGGEQYF,.,.,TRBJ2-7,TRBV7-2
TGTGCCAGCAGTGGGCTTAAACGGAACACCGGGGAGCTGTTTTTT,CASSGLKRNTGELFF,few,.,TRBJ2-2,TRBV6-1
TGTGCCAGCAGCCCGACCAAGGACAGGGGGTTGAGCTATGGCTACACCTTC,CASSPTKDRGLSYGYTF,few,TRBD1,TRBJ1-2,TRBV6-1
TGTGCCTGGAGGGAGAGGGATGCCGTCGAGTACTTC,CAWRERDAVEYF,many,.,TRBJ2-7,TRBV30
TGCAGTGCTCCTGACCCCATGACGGTCGCAGATACGCAGTATTTT,CSAPDPMTVADTQYF,many,.,TRBJ2-3,TRBV20-1
TGTGCCAGCAGCTCGGGCCCGCGACAGGGCTACGAGCAGTACTTC,CASSSGPRQGYEQYF,once,TRBD1,TRBJ2-7,TRBV5-6
TGTGCCAGCAGCCGTCCGGGACAGGGGGCCGACTACGAGCAGTACTTC,CASSRPGQGADYEQYF,.,TRBD1,TRBJ2-7,TRBV7-9
TGTGCCAGCAGCCCTAGACCGGGGCGGGAGACCCAGTACTTC,CASSPRPGRETQYF,few,.,TRBJ2-5,TRBV7-2
TGTGCCAGCAGCCTGGGACTAGCGGGAGGATCCACCGGGGAGCTGTTTTTT,CASSLGLAGGSTGELFF,.,TRBD2,TRBJ2-2,TRBV7-2
TGTGCCACCAGCAGAGCCGGACAGAGACTCTATGGCTACACCTTC,CATSRAGQRLYGYTF,few,.,TRBJ1-2,TRBV15
TGTGCCAGCAGCTCAAAGAGGGGAGGACAGGGGGCGAACACCGGGGAGCTGTTTTTT,CASSSKRGGQGANTGELFF,few,.,TRBJ2-2,TRBV21-1
TGTGCCTGGAGTTACACAGGGGGTGAAAAACTGTTTTTT,CAWSYTGGEKLFF,few,TRBD1,TRBJ1-4,TRBV30
TGTGCCAGCAGCTATACCGGGTTACAAGAGACCCAGTACTTC,CASSYTGLQETQYF,many,.,TRBJ2-5,TRBV5-6
TGCAGTGCTCGAGGGCTAGCGGGGGGGAACACCGGGGAGCTGTTTTTT,CSARGLAGGNTGELFF,.,TRBD2,TRBJ2-2,TRBV20-1
TGCAGCGTTCGCCAGGGCGGGAGCGTTCGAGAGACCCAGTACTTC,CSVRQGGSVRETQYF,.,TRBD2,TRBJ2-5,TRBV29-1
TGTGCCAGCAGTTACGCTACAGGGGGCGCCGGTCCGGCGCAGTATTTT,CASSYATGGAGPAQYF,.,TRBD1,TRBJ2-3,TRBV6-5
TGTGCCAGCAGTTTTACTCAGGGGGGCTACACCTTC,CASSFTQGGYTF,few,.,TRBJ1-2,TRBV12-3/TRBV12-4
TGTGCCAGCAGCCGACACAGGGACCCCACTTACAATGAGCAGTTCTTC,CASSRHRDPTYNEQFF,few,.,TRBJ2-1,TRBV11-2
TGTGCCAGCAGTCAGGGGAGGGTTGCCAATCAGCCCCAGCATTTT,CASSQGRVANQPQHF,.,.,TRBJ1-5,TRBV2
TGCGCCAGCAGCTTGGACAGCTACACCGGGGAGCTGTTTTTT,CASSLDSYTGELFF,many,.,TRBJ2-2,TRBV5-1
TGCGCCAGCAGCATGGACTTGTTGGGCGAGGAGCTGTTTTTT,CASSMDLLGEELFF,.,.,TRBJ2-2,TRBV5-1
TGTGCCTGGAGTTATAGCGGGGGTCGGGAGACCCAGTACTTC,CAWSYSGGRETQYF,many,TRBD2,TRBJ2-5,TRBV30
TGTGCCAGCAGCCGTCGAGGTGGGGGTCAATTCACCGGGGAGCTGTTTTTT,CASSRRGGGQFTGELFF,few,.,TRBJ2-2,TRBV11-2
TGTGCCAGCAACCTGGACAGGGATCACGAGCAGTACTTC,CASNLDRDHEQYF,.,.,TRBJ2-7,TRBV21-1
TGCGCCAGCAGCCAAGATCGGGGGAGCATTCAGTACTTC,CASSQDRGSIQYF,.,.,TRBJ2-4,TRBV4-3
TGTGCCAGCAACTTTCTCTCGAGCGGGCACGGGGAGCTGTTTTTT,CASNFLSSGHGELFF,many,.,TRBJ2-2,TRBV7-9